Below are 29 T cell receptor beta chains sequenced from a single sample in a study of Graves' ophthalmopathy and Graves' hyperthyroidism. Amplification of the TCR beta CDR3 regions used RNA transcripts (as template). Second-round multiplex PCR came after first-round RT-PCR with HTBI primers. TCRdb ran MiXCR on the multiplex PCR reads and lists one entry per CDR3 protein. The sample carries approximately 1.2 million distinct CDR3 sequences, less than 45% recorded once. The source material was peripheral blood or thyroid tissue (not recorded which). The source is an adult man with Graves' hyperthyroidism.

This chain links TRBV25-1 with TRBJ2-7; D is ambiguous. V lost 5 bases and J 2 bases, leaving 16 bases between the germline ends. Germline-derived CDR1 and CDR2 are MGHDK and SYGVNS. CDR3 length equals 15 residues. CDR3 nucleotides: TGTGCCAGCAGTTTATGGGTGGGGAATACCTACGAGCAGTACTTC. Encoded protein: CASSLWVGNTYEQYF.

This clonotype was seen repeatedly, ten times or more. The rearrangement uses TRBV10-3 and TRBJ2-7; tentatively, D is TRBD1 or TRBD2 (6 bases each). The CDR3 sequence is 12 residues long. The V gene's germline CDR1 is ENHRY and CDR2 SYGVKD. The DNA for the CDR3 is TGTGCTGGAGGGGGGCCTCGGAACGAGCAGTACTTC. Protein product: CAGGGPRNEQYF.

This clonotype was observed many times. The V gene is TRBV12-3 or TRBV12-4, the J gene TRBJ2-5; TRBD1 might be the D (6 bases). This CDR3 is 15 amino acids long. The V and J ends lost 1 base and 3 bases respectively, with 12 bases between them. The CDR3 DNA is TGTGCCAGCAGTTTAGGCTCAGGGGAAAAAGAGACCCAGTACTTC. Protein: CASSLGSGEKETQYF.

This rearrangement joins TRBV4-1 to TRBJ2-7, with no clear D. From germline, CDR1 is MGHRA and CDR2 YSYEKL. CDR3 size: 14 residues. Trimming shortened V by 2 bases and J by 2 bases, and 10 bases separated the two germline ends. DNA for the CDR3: TGCGCCAGCAGCCAATGGAAAGGGACCTACGAGCAGTACTTC. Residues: CASSQWKGTYEQYF.

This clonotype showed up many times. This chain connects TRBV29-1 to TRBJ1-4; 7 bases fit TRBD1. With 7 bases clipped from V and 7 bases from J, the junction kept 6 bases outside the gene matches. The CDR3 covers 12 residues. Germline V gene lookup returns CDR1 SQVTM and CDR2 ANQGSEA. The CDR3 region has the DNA TGCAGCGCTTCACAGGGGACTGAAAAACTGTTTTTT. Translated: CSASQGTEKLFF.

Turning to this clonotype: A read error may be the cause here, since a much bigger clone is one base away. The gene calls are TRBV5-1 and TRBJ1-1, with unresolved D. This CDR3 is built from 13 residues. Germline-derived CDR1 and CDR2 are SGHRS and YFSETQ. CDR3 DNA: TGCGCCAGCAGCTTGGACAGTCACACTGAAGCTCTCTTT. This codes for CASSLDSHTEALF.

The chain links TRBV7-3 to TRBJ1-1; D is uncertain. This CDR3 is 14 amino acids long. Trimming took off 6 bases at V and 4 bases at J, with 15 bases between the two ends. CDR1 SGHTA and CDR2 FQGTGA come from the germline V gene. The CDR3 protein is CASSRSGRATEAFF. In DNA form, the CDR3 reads TGTGCCAGCAGTCGTAGCGGGAGGGCCACTGAAGCTTTCTTT.

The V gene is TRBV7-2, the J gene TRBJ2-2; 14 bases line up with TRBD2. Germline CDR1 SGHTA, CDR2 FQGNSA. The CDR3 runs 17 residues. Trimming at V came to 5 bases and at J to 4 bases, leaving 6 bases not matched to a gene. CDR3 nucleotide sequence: TGTGCCAGCAGCCCCGGGACTAGCGGGAGTTTCACCGGGGAGCTGTTTTTT. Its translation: CASSPGTSGSFTGELFF.

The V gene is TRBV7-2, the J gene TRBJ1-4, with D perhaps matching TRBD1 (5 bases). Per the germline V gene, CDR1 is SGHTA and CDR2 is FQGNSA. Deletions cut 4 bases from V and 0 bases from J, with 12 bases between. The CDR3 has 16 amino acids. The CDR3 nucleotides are TGTGCCAGCAGCTCATACCCGGGGGCAACTAATGAAAAACTGTTTTTT. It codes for CASSSYPGATNEKLFF.

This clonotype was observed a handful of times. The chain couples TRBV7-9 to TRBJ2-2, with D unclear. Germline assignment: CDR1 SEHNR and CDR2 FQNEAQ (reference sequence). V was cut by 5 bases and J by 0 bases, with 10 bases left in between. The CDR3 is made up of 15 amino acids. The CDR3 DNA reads TGTGCCAGCAGCCAAGCAAACACGAACACCGGGGAGCTGTTTTTT. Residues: CASSQANTNTGELFF.

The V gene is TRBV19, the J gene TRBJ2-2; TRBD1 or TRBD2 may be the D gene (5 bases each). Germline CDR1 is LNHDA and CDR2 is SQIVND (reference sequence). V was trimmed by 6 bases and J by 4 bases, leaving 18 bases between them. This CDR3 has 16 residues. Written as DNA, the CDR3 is TGTGCCAGTAGAGTAGGGACCCGAGTTTCCACCGGGGAGCTGTTTTTT. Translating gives CASRVGTRVSTGELFF.

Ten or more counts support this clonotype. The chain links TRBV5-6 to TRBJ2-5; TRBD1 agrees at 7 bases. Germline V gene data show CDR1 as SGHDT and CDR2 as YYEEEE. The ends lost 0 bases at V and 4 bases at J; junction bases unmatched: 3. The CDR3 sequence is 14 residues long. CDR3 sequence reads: CASSLDRGIETQYF. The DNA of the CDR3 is TGTGCCAGCAGCTTGGACAGGGGAATAGAGACCCAGTACTTC.

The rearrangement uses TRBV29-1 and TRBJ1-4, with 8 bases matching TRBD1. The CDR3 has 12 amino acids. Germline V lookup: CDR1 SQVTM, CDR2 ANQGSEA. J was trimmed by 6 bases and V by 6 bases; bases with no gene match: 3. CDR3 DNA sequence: TGCAGCGTGACAGGGGCCGATGAAAAACTGTTTTTT. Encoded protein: CSVTGADEKLFF.

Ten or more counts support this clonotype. This CDR3 is CASSSGGTNEQYF. CDR3 DNA sequence: TGTGCCAGCAGCTCAGGGGGGACAAACGAGCAGTACTTC. The J gene is TRBJ2-7, the V gene TRBV7-2, with TRBD1 as a possible D gene (7 bases). The V gene's germline CDR1 is SGHTA and CDR2 FQGNSA. With 4 bases removed from V and 5 bases from J, the gap between germline ends came to 12 bases. CDR3 size: 13 residues.

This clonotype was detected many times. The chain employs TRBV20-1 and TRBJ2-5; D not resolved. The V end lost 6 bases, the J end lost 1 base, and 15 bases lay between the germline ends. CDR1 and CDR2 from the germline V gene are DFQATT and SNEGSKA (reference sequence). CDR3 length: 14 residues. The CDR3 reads CSAPPFRTQETQYF. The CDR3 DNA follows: TGCAGTGCGCCGCCGTTCAGGACCCAAGAGACCCAGTACTTC.

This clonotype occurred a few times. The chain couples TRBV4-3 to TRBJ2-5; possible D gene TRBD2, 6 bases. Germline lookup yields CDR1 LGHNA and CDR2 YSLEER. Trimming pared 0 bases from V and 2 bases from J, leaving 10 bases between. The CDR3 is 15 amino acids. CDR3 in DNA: TGCGCCAGCAGCCAAGATCCGGGGGTACAAGAGACCCAGTACTTC. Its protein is CASSQDPGVQETQYF.

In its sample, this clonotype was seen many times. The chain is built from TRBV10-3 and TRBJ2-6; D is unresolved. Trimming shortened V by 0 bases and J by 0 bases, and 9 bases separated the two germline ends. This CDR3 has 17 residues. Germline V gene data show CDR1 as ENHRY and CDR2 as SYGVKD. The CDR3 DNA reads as TGTGCCATCAGTGAGTCGAAGCCCTTCTCTGGGGCCAACGTCCTGACTTTC. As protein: CAISESKPFSGANVLTF.

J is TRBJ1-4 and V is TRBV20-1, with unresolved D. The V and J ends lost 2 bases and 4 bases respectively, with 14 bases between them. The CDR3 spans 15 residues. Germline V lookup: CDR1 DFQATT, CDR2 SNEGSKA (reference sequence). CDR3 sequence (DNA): TGCAGTGCTAGATCTTTGGGATCGGTTAATGAAAAACTGTTTTTT. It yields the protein CSARSLGSVNEKLFF.

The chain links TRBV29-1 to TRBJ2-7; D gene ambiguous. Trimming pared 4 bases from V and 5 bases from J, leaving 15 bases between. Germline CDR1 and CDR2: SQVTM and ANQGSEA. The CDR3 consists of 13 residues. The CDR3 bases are TGCAGCGTTGGGACGGGCGTGGGCAACGAGCAGTACTTC. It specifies CSVGTGVGNEQYF.

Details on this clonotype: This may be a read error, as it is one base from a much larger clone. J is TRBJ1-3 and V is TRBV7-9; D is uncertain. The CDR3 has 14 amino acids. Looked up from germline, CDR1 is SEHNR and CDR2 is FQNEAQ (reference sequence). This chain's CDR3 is CASSLEAAGTTIYF. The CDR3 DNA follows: TGTGCCAGCAGCTTAGAGGCAGCAGGAACCACCATATATTTT. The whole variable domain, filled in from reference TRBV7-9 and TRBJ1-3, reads DTGVSQNPRHKITKRGQNVTFRCDPISEHNRLYWYRQTLGQGPEFLTYFQNEAQLEKSRLLSDRFSAERPKGSFSTLEIQRTEQGDSAMYLCASSLEAAGTTIYFGEGSWLTVV.

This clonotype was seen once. CDR3 in amino acids: CASSLVAGAAKNIQYF. Here the CDR3 DNA reads TGTGCCAGCAGCTTAGTGGCGGGGGCGGCCAAAAACATTCAGTACTTC. This chain uses TRBV7-2 with TRBJ2-4, with D perhaps TRBD2 (7 bases). The CDR3 spans 16 residues. The germline gives CDR1 SGHTA, CDR2 FQGNSA. The ends were cut back, 1 base at V and 1 base at J, with 11 bases in the middle.

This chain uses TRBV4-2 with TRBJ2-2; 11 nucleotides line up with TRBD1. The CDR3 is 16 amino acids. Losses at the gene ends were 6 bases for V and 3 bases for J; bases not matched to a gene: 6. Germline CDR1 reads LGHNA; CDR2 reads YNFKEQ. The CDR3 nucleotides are TGTGCCAGCAGACCCGGACAGGGGGCGCACACCGGGGAGCTGTTTTTT. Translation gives CASRPGQGAHTGELFF.

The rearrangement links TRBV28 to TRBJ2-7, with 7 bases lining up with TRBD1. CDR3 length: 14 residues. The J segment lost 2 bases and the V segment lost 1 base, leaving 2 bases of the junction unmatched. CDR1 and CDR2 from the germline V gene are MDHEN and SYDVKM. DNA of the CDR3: TGTGCCAGCAGTTTATTGACAGGGCCCTACGAGCAGTACTTC. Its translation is CASSLLTGPYEQYF.

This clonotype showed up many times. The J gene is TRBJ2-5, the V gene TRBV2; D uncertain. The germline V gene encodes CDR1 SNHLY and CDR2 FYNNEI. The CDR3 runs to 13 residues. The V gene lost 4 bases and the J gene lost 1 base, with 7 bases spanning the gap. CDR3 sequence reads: CASSVSVQETQYF. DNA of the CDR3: TGTGCCAGCAGTGTGTCAGTCCAAGAGACCCAGTACTTC.

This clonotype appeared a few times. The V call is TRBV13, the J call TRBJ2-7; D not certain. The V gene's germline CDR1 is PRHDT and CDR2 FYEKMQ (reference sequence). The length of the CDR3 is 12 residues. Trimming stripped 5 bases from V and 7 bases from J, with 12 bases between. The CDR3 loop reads CASSEESGEQYF. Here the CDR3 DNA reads TGTGCCAGCAGCGAGGAATCGGGTGAGCAGTACTTC.

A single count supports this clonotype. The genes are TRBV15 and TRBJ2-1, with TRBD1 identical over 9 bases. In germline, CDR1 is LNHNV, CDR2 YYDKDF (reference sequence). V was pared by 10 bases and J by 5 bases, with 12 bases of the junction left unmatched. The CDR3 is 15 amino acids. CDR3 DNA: TGTGCCAGCAGTTCGCACCGGGACAGGGACAATGAGCAGTTCTTC. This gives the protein CASSSHRDRDNEQFF.

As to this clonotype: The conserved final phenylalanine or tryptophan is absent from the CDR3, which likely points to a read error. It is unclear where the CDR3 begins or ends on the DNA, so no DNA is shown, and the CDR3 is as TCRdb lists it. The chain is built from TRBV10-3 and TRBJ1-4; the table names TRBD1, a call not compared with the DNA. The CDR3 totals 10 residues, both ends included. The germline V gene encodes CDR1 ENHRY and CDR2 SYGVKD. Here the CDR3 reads CAILQGAANY.

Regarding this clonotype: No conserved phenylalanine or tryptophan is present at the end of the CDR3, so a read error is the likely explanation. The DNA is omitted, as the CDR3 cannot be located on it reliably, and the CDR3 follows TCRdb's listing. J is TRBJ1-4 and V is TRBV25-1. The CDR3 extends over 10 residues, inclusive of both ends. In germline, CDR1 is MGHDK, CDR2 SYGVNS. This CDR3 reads CASSVMGTNY.

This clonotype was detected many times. CDR3: CASSQVGQVLQYF. CDR3 sequence (DNA): TGTGCCAGCAGCCAAGTGGGACAGGTTCTCCAGTACTTC. This chain joins TRBV14 and TRBJ2-5; 8 bases agree with TRBD1. The CDR3 spans 13 residues. Losses at the gene ends were 1 base for V and 10 bases for J; bases not matched to a gene: 5. Germline V lookup: CDR1 SGHDN, CDR2 FVKESK.